This T cell receptor beta chain was recovered during a study of cytomegalovirus exposure and HLA in healthy donors. Both 60 Vbeta primers and 13 Jbeta primers went into the PCR. Method: immunoSEQ multiplex PCR; TCRdb's copy keeps in-frame clones and lacks some. This table holds tens of thousands of clones, approximately 71% found once. Study outcomes and limitations: As was reported, the HLA-A and HLA-B alleles of most subjects were accurately predicted from TCR beta sequences.

Notes on this clone: Its cognate antigen is unknown.

The receptor's source is a man between 35 and 55 years old in good health and CMV-seronegative. Sequenced: PBMCs.

The CDR3 nucleotides read TGTGCTAGTGGTTTGACGGGGTGGGATGAGCAGTTCTTC. Amino acids: CASGLTGWDEQFF. The V call is TRBV12-5, the J call TRBJ2-1; tentative D call: TRBD2 (5 bases). V was shortened by 2 bases and J by 8 bases, with 10 bases between the two germline ends. From germline, CDR1 is LGHNT and CDR2 FRNRAP. This CDR3 region has 13 residues.